This paragraph reports one TCR beta chain. Its cognate antigen is unknown. This entry is derived from a study of T cell responses to AZD1222 COVID-19 vaccine. Study conclusions and caveats: Reportedly, nearly half the spike-specific TCRs target unmutated variant regions.

Sequenced by immunoSEQ multiplex PCR; TCRdb stores in-frame clones only, minus some. The sample includes approximately 170,000 clones, 85% to 95% of them seen just once. In germline, CDR1 is LNHDA, CDR2 SQIVND (reference sequence). Trimming removed 3 bases at V and 4 bases at J, with 10 bases between. The CDR3 consists of 13 residues. This clonotype was obtained from an adult in good health. The rearrangement joins TRBV19 to TRBJ2-7; TRBD2 might be the D (6 bases). Sequencing was performed on peripheral blood, taken on day 0 of AZD1222 vaccination. DNA for the CDR3: TGTGCCAGTAGTATCCGGGACTCTTACGAGCAGTACTTC. Translation gives CASSIRDSYEQYF.